This T cell receptor (beta chain) derives from a study of glioma-infiltrating T cells after dendritic cell vaccination (dated by TCRdb to 2016 to 2017). For the study in its entirety: A cohort of approximately 15 glioblastoma patients from Phase I and II dendritic cell vaccination trials was included, of whom 9 were newly diagnosed and 6 had recurrent disease. Autologous tumor lysate-pulsed dendritic cell vaccination was administered to the patients between the early 2000s and the early 2010s. To make the vaccine, monocyte-derived dendritic cells were cultured for six to eight days with IL-4 and GM-CSF and then pulsed overnight with autologous tumor lysate. Each patient got three intradermal injections of the dendritic cell vaccine, spaced at biweekly intervals, in the arm below the axilla. Deep sequencing of TCR beta CDR3 regions was used to quantify tumor-infiltrating lymphocyte content and compare tumor and blood repertoires in dendritic cell-vaccinated glioblastoma patients. Survival after dendritic cell vaccination was correlated with TCR sequencing metrics such as TIL content and the overlap between tumor and blood repertoires. What the research found in general, with its limitations: TCR clonality showed no direct relationship with survival, which suggests that a diverse polyclonal response may be important. The cohort was small and heterogeneous, few patients had complete blood and tumor sets, and even fewer had initial-recurrent tumor pairs. The three-group TCR overlap response model was characterized as speculative, and prospective validation of the model was stated to be required. Longer time to progression and overall survival after dendritic cell vaccination were predicted by higher estimated pretreatment TIL content.

Worth noting for this clone: This clone's antigen is unknown. Per-base quality was not reported, and no clone a single base away is much larger than it.

Using the immunoSEQ assay, TCRB CDR3 regions were amplified from around 2 micrograms of genomic DNA, or from all available DNA when less than that was on hand. The multiplex PCR employed 60 forward primers targeting TCR V beta segments and 13 reverse primers targeting J beta segments. To estimate reads per starting template, synthetic control templates were spiked into each sample at limiting dilution. The Illumina HiSeq System generated 87 bp sequencing reads. Per the original workflow: PCR and sequencing errors were removed by merging closely related sequences with a nearest neighbor algorithm. TCR overlap was defined as the percentage of unique tumor TCR beta sequences that were also present in the same patient's peripheral blood. In TCRdb, the immuneACCESS table is reduced to in-frame sequences with V and J assigned. These tables do not hold every clone; where another copy was compared, an unresolved V gene accounts for under half, and the others remain unexplained. The DNA was the basis for D and trimming; V, J and clone size are from that table. Here the sample has 70,000 to 100,000 clones; around four fifths occur a single time. Together, the top ten hold less than 8% of the sample.

The germline V gene supplies CDR1 MNHEY and CDR2 SVGAGI. The V and J ends are trimmed by 6 bases and 1 base, leaving 13 bases between them. The CDR3 runs 14 residues from the cysteine to the phenylalanine. CDR3 DNA is the only sequence kept; it has 42 bases, read in frame from the first base. This sample's time point label indicates: after dendritic cell vaccination, including at tumor progression/relapse. Selection of patients required sufficient residual fresh-frozen tumor tissue and over two years of available survival data. Although molecular status otherwise differed among the glioblastoma patients, no patient had an isocitrate dehydrogenase mutation. PBMC were collected before vaccination, two weeks after the third vaccination, and at tumor progression if tumor progression occurred. Genomic DNA was extracted with the Qiagen DNeasy Blood extraction Kit.

The sequence joins TRBV6-5 to TRBJ2-7; there is no confident call for the D gene. This specimen consisted of blood, obtained after dendritic cell vaccination. The receptor was derived from a human donor with glioblastoma. The CDR3: CASSPRRESYEQYF. The bases are TGTGCCAGCAGCCCTAGAAGAGAGTCCTACGAGCAGTACTTC.